The clone carrying this T cell receptor beta chain appeared a few times. The source of the sample is a study of shared clonotypes between healthy human individuals. The CDR3 totals 15 residues. Looked up from germline, CDR1 is MDHEN and CDR2 is SYDVKM. Trimming took 6 bases from V and 0 from J, leaving 12 bases between them. The authors distributed each subset's genomic DNA evenly over several immunoSEQ plates. Generated by immunoSEQ multiplex PCR, the TCRdb table keeps only in-frame clones and is missing some. Among 1,100,000 or so clones listed, around 78% were seen once. This TCR came from a man between 18 and 35 years old in good health. Some clones in this sample may be carry-over from other donors' samples. The chain couples TRBV28 to TRBJ1-5, with no clear D. Sequenced material: memory CD4+ T cells from PBMCs. Regarding subset: CD45RA-negative fraction. The CDR3 DNA sequence: TGTGCCAGCAGGATAGGGTCCAATAGCAATCAGCCCCAGCATTTT. Translating gives CASRIGSNSNQPQHF.